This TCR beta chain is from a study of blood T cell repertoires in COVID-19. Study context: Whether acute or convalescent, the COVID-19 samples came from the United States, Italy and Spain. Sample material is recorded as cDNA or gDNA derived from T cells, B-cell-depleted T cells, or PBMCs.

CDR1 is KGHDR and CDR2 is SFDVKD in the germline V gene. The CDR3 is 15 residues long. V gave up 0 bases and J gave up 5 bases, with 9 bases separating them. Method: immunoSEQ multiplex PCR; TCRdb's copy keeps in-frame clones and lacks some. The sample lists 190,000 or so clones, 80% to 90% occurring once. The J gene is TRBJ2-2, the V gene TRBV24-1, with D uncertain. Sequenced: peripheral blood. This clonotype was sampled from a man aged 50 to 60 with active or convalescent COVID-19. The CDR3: CATSDLGQPTGELFF. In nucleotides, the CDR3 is TGTGCCACCAGTGATTTGGGGCAGCCTACCGGGGAGCTGTTTTTT.